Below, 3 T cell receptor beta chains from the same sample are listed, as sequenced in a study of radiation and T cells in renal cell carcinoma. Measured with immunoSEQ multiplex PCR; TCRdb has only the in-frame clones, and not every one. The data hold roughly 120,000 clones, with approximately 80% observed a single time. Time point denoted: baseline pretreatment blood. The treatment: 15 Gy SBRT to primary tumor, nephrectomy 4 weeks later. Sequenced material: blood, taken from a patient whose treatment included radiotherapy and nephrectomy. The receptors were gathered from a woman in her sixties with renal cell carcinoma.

CDR3 protein: CASSYSSGRTYEQYF. The CDR3 nucleotides are TGTGCCAGCAGTTACTCAAGCGGGAGGACCTACGAGCAGTACTTC. The chain couples TRBV6-6 to TRBJ2-7; TRBD2 aligns across 9 bases. Germline V gene lookup returns CDR1 MNHNY and CDR2 SVGAGI (reference sequence). The CDR3 totals 15 residues. V trimming: 0 bases; J trimming: 2 bases; junction bases outside the gene matches: 2.

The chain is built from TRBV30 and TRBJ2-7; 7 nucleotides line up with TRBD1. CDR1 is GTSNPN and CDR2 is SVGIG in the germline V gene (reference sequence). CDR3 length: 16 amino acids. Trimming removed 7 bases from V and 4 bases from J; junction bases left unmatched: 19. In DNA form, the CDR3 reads TGTGCCTTAAGACAGGGAGTCTTAGTGATGGGTTACGAGCAGTACTTC. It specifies CALRQGVLVMGYEQYF.

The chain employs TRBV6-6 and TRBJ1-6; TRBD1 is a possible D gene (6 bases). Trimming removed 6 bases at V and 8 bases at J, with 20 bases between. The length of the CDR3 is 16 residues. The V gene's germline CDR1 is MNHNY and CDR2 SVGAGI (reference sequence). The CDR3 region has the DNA TGTGCCAGCAGCGACTTCGGCAGGGACACCTATTCACCCCTCCACTTT. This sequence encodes CASSDFGRDTYSPLHF.